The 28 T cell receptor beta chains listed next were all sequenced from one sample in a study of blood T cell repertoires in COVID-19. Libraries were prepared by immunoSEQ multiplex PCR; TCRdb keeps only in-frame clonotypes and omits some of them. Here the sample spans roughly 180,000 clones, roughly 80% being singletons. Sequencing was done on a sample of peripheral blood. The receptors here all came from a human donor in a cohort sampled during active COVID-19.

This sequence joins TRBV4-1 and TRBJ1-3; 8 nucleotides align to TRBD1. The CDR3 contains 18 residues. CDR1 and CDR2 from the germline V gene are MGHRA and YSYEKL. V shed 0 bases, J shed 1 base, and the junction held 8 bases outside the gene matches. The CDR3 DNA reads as TGCGCCAGCAGCCAAGAGGGAGGAACAGGGGGTTCTGGAAACACCATATATTTT. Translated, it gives CASSQEGGTGGSGNTIYF.

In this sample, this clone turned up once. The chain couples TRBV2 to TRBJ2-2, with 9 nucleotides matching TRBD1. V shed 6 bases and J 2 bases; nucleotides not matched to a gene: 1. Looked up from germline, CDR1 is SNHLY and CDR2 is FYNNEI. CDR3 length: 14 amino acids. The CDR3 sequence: CASRGQGNTGELFF. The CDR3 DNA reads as TGTGCCAGCAGGGGACAGGGAAACACCGGGGAGCTGTTTTTT. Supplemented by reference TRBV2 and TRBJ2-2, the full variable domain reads EPEVTQTPSHQVTQMGQEVILRCVPISNHLYFYWYRQILGQKVEFLVSFYNNEISEKSEIFDDQFSVERPDGSNFTLKIRSTKLEDSAMYFCASRGQGNTGELFFGEGSRLTVL.

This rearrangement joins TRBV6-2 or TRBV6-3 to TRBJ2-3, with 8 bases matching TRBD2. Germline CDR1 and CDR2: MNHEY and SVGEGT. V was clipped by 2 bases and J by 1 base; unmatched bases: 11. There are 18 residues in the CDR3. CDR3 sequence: CASSYPLVRGAGTDTQYF. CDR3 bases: TGTGCCAGCAGTTACCCGCTCGTGCGGGGGGCGGGCACAGATACGCAGTATTTT.

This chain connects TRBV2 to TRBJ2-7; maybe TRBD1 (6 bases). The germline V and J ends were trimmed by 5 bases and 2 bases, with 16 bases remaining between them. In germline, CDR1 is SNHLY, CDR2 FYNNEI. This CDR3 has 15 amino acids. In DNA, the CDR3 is TGTGCCAGCAGTACTAGGGGCAGGGGTCCCTACGAGCAGTACTTC. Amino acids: CASSTRGRGPYEQYF.

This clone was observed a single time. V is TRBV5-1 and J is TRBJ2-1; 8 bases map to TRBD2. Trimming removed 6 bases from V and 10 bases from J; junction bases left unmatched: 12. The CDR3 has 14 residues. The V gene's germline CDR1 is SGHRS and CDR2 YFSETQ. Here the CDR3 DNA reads TGCGCCAGCAAGGACGGCGGGGGGCCACGCGAGCAGTTCTTC. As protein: CASKDGGGPREQFF. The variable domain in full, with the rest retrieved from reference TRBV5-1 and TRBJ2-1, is KAGVTQTPRYLIKTRGQQVTLSCSPISGHRSVSWYQQTPGQGLQFLFEYFSETQRNKGNFPGRFSGRQFSNSRSEMNVSTLELGDSALYLCASKDGGGPREQFFGPGTRLTVL.

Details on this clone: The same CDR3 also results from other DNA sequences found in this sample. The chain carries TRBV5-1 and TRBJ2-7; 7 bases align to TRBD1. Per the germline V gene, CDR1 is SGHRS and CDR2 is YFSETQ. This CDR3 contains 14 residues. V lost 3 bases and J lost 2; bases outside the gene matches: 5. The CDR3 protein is CASSSTGPPYEQYF. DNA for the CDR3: TGCGCCAGCAGCTCGACAGGGCCCCCCTACGAGCAGTACTTC.

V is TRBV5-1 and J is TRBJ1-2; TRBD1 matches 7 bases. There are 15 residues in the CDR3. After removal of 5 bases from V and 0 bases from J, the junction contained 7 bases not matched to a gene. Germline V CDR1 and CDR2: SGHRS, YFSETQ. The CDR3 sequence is CASSNNQGANYGYTF. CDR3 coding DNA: TGCGCCAGCAGTAATAATCAGGGGGCTAACTATGGCTACACCTTC.

DNA for the CDR3: TGTGCCAGCAGCCTCAACGGTCCCGAGCAGTACTTC. Residues: CASSLNGPEQYF. The chain recombines TRBV9 with TRBJ2-7, with D hard to call. CDR1 and CDR2 from the germline V gene are SGDLS and YYNGEE. Trimming pared 4 bases from V and 6 bases from J, leaving 11 bases between. This CDR3 is 12 amino acids long.

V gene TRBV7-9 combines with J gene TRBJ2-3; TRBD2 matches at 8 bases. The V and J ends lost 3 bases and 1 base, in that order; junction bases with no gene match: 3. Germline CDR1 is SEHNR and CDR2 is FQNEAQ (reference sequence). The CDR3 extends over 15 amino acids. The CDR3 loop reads CASSFSGEGTDTQYF. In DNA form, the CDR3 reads TGTGCCAGCAGCTTTAGCGGGGAGGGCACAGATACGCAGTATTTT.

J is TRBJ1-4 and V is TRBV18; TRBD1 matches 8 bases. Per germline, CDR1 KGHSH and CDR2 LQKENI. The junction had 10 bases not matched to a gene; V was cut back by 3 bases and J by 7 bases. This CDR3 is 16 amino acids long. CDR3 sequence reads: CASSPNTGGVSEKLFF. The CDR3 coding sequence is TGTGCCAGCTCACCCAACACAGGGGGAGTAAGTGAAAAACTGTTTTTT.

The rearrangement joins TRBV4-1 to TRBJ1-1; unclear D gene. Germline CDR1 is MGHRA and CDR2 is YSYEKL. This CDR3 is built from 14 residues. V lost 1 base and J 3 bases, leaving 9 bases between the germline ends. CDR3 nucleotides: TGCGCCAGCAGCCAAGTTCCGGTCTACACTGAAGCTTTCTTT. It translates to CASSQVPVYTEAFF.

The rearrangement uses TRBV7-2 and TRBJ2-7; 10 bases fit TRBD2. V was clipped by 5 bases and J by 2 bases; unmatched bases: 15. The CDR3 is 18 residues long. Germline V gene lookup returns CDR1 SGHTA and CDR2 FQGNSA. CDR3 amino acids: CASSPFFSGGPSTYEQYF. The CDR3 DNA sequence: TGTGCCAGCAGCCCGTTTTTTAGCGGGGGGCCTTCTACCTACGAGCAGTACTTC.

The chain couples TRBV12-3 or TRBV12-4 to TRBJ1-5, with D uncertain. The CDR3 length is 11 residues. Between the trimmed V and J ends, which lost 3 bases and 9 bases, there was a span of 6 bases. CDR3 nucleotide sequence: TGTGCCAGCAGTTTGCGGGGGCCCCAGCATTTT. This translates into CASSLRGPQHF.

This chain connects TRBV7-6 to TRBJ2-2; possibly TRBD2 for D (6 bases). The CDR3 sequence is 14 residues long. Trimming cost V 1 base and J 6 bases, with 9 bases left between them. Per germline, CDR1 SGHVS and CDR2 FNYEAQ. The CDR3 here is CASSLVGGSGELFF. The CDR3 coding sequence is TGTGCCAGCAGCTTAGTCGGGGGTTCCGGGGAGCTGTTTTTT.

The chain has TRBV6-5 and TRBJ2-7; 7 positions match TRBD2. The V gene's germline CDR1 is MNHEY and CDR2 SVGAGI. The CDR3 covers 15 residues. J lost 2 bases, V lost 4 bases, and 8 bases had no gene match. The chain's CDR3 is CASSLSAGETYEQYF. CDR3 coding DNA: TGTGCCAGCAGTTTATCGGCGGGGGAGACCTACGAGCAGTACTTC.

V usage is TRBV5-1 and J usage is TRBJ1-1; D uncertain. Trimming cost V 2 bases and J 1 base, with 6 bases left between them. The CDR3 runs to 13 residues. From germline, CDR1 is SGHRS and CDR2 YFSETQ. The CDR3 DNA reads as TGCGCCAGCAGCTTAACAAAGAACACTGAAGCTTTCTTT. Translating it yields CASSLTKNTEAFF. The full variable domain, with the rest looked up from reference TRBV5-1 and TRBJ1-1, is KAGVTQTPRYLIKTRGQQVTLSCSPISGHRSVSWYQQTPGQGLQFLFEYFSETQRNKGNFPGRFSGRQFSNSRSEMNVSTLELGDSALYLCASSLTKNTEAFFGQGTRLTVV.

The CDR3 is CASRPSGGFEQYF. The CDR3 DNA reads as TGTGCCAGCAGGCCTAGCGGGGGTTTCGAGCAGTACTTC. The genes are TRBV6-5 and TRBJ2-7, with 10 bases lining up with TRBD2. The CDR3 is 13 amino acids. From germline, CDR1 is MNHEY and CDR2 SVGAGI. With V trimmed by 6 bases and J by 6 bases, 5 bases remained unmatched.

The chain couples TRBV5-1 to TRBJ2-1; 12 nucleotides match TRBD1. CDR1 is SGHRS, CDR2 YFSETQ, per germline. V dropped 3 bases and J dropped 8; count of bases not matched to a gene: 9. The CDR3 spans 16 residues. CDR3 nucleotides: TGCGCCAGCAGCTCCCTCCGGGACAGGGGGCGACATGAGCAGTTCTTC. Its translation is CASSSLRDRGRHEQFF.

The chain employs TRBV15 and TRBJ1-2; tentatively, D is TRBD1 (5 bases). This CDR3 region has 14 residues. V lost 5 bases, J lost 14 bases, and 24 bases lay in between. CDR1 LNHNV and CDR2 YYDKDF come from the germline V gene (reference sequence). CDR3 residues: CATSYRGAASSGTF. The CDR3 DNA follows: TGTGCCACCAGCTACCGCGGGGCAGCCAGTTCAGGGACCTTC.

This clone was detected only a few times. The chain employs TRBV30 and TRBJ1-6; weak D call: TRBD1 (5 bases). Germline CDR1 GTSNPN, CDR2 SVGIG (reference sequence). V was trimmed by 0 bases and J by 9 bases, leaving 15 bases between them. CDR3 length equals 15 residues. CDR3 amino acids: CAWSVLSGGSSPLHF. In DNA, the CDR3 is TGTGCCTGGAGTGTACTGTCGGGGGGGAGTTCACCCCTCCACTTT.

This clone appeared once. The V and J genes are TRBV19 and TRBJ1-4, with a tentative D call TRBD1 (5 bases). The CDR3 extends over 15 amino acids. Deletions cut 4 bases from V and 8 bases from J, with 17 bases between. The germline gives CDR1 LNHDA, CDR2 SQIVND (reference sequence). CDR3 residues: CASSTPREGPEKLFF. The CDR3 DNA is TGTGCCAGTAGTACGCCCCGGGAGGGACCAGAAAAACTGTTTTTT. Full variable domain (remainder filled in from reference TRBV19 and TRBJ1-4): DGGITQSPKYLFRKEGQNVTLSCEQNLNHDAMYWYRQDPGQGLRLIYYSQIVNDFQKGDIAEGYSVSREKKESFPLTVTSAQKNPTAFYLCASSTPREGPEKLFFGSGTQLSVL.

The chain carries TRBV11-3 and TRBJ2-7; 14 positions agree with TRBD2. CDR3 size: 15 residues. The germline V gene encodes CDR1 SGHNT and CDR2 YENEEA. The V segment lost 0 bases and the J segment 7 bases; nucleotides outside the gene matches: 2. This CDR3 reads CASSLEGTSGGEQYF. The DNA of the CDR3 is TGTGCCAGCAGCTTAGAGGGGACTAGCGGGGGAGAGCAGTACTTC. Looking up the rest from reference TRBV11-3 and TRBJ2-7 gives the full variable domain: EAGVVQSPRYKIIEKKQPVAFWCNPISGHNTLYWYLQNLGQGPELLIRYENEEAVDDSQLPKDRFSAERLKGVDSTLKIQPAELGDSAVYLCASSLEGTSGGEQYFGPGTRLTVT.

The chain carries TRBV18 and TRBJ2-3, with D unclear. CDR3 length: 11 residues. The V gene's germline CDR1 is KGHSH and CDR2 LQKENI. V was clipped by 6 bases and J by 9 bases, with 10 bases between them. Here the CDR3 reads CASSTSETQYF. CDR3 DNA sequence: TGTGCCAGCTCTACCTCCGAGACGCAGTATTTT.

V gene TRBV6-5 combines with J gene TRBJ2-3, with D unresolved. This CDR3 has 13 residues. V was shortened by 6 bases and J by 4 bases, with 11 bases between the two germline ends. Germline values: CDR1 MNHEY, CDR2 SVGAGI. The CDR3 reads CASRESGSDTQYF. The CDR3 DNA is TGTGCCAGCAGGGAGTCGGGTTCAGATACGCAGTATTTT.

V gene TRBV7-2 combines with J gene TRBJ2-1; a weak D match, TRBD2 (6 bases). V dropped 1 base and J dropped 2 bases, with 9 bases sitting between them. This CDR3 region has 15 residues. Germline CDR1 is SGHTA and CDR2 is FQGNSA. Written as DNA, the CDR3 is TGTGCCAGCAGCTTAGTGTGGGGGGCCTACAATGAGCAGTTCTTC. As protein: CASSLVWGAYNEQFF.

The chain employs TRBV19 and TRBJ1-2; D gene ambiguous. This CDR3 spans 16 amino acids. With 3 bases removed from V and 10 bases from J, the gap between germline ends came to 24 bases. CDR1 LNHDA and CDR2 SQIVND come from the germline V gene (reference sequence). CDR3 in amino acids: CASSIGMAEGLIDYTF. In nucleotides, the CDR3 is TGTGCCAGTAGTATCGGAATGGCGGAGGGTCTTATCGACTACACCTTC.

In DNA, the CDR3 is TGTGCCAGTTCGACTAGCGGGGGGCTGAACACCGGGGAGCTGTTTTTT. Encoded protein: CASSTSGGLNTGELFF. V gene TRBV27 combines with J gene TRBJ2-2; the match to TRBD2 covers 13 bases. Germline CDR1 is MNHEY and CDR2 is SMNVEV (reference sequence). The CDR3 covers 16 residues. V was clipped by 9 bases and J by 1 base; unmatched bases: 5.

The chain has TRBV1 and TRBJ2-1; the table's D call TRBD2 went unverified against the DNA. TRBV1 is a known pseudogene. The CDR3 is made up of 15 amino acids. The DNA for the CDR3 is TGCACCAGCGGCTTAGCGGGGGGCCCCTACAATGAGCAGTTCTTC. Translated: CTSGLAGGPYNEQFF.